This section outlines one T cell receptor (beta chain) sequence together with its context. With 4 bases clipped from V and 10 bases from J, the junction kept 10 bases outside the gene matches. The length of the CDR3 is 14 residues. Germline values: CDR1 SGHRS, CDR2 YFSETQ. 13 Jbeta primers and 60 Vbeta primers were used for the PCR. Clones were sequenced by immunoSEQ multiplex PCR, and TCRdb holds only the in-frame ones, with some missing. The table includes approximately 77,000 clones, approximately 70% detected once. These data come from a study of cytomegalovirus exposure and HLA in healthy donors. Study summary: When 350 to 500 donors were genotyped, about 81% of them were found to fall in the Caucasian-associated ancestry cluster.

The receptor was derived from a man in his 60s in good health and CMV-seropositive. The sample was PBMCs. This rearrangement joins TRBV5-1 to TRBJ2-1, with TRBD1 identical over 8 bases. The CDR3 loop reads CASSLPDRGGEQFF. CDR3 bases: TGCGCCAGCAGCCTACCAGACAGGGGTGGCGAGCAGTTCTTC. Together with reference TRBV5-1 and TRBJ2-1, the CDR3 gives the full variable domain: KAGVTQTPRYLIKTRGQQVTLSCSPISGHRSVSWYQQTPGQGLQFLFEYFSETQRNKGNFPGRFSGRQFSNSRSEMNVSTLELGDSALYLCASSLPDRGGEQFFGPGTRLTVL.